The 32 T cell receptor beta chains listed next were all sequenced from one sample in a study of T cell clonotyping in hematopoietic cell transplantation. Indicated time point: recipient sample about 28 days before transplant, after cytoreduction. TCRdb keeps only in-frame clones here, not all; method: immunoSEQ multiplex PCR. The sample has roughly 29,000 clones, about 74% seen once. This specimen consisted of peripheral blood mononuclear cells, obtained before stem cell transplant. These TCRs come from a woman in her 30s with chronic myeloid leukemia. Some clones in this sample may be carry-over from other donors' samples.

The chain combines TRBV6-4 with TRBJ1-6; D call uncertain. V gave up 7 bases and J gave up 0 bases, with 7 bases separating them. The CDR3 covers 14 residues. Per germline, CDR1 MRHNA and CDR2 SNTAGT. The CDR3 bases are TGTGCCAGCAACGCGCGCTCCTATAATTCACCCCTCCACTTT. The encoded protein is CASNARSYNSPLHF.

V and J are TRBV7-8 and TRBJ1-1; D unclear. This CDR3 has 12 residues. Between the trimmed V and J ends, which lost 5 bases and 4 bases, there was a span of 8 bases. Germline loops: CDR1 SGHVS, CDR2 FQNEAQ. CDR3 bases: TGTGCCAGCAGCCCAGGTTCCACTGAAGCTTTCTTT. Amino acid sequence: CASSPGSTEAFF.

The chain couples TRBV9 to TRBJ2-7; 8 nucleotides match TRBD2. This CDR3 contains 14 residues. Trimming cost V 0 bases and J 6 bases; bases outside gene matches: 5. Germline CDR1 and CDR2: SGDLS and YYNGEE. The CDR3 reads CASSVASGPSEQYV. Here the CDR3 DNA reads TGTGCCAGCAGCGTAGCTAGCGGGCCTAGCGAGCAGTACGTC.

The rearrangement links TRBV5-8 to TRBJ1-5; no reliable D call. The V gene lost 1 base and the J gene lost 0 bases, with 14 bases spanning the gap. The CDR3 is made up of 17 amino acids. Per the germline V gene, CDR1 is SGHTS and CDR2 is YDEGEE. CDR3 sequence (DNA): TGTGCCAGCAGCTTGCTTCAGGCCAGCTATAGCAATCAGCCCCAGCATTTT. Translating gives CASSLLQASYSNQPQHF.

The chain combines TRBV4-2 with TRBJ2-3, with 12 nucleotides matching TRBD2. The germline V gene encodes CDR1 LGHNA and CDR2 YNFKEQ. This CDR3 contains 20 residues. Trimming removed 0 bases from V and 0 bases from J; junction bases left unmatched: 10. The CDR3 DNA reads TGTGCCAGCAGCCAAGAGCCCCTAGCGGGGGGGAGATCGAGCACAGATACGCAGTATTTT. Its translation is CASSQEPLAGGRSSTDTQYF.

The chain uses TRBV5-1 and TRBJ2-5, with D perhaps matching TRBD1 or TRBD2 (6 bases each). CDR1 SGHRS and CDR2 YFSETQ come from the germline V gene. V lost 4 bases, J lost 3 bases, and 13 bases lay in between. The CDR3 spans 14 residues. CDR3 sequence reads: CASSQRGQKETQYF. The CDR3 nucleotides are TGCGCCAGCAGCCAACGGGGGCAGAAAGAGACCCAGTACTTC.

This chain uses TRBV6-6 with TRBJ2-7; 9 positions agree with TRBD2. Germline trimming cut 6 bases from V and 4 bases from J; bases unmatched to any gene: 10. Germline V lookup: CDR1 MNHNY, CDR2 SVGAGI (reference sequence). This CDR3 has 15 residues. CDR3 residues: CASRSGTSRLYEQYV. CDR3 DNA sequence: TGTGCCAGCAGGTCCGGGACTAGCAGGTTATACGAGCAGTACGTC.

The chain is built from TRBV5-6 and TRBJ2-2; 9 bases line up with TRBD2. The ends lost 4 bases at V and 1 base at J; junction bases unmatched: 5. The germline V gene encodes CDR1 SGHDT and CDR2 YYEEEE. CDR3 size: 16 residues. CDR3 residues: CASSRRTSVNTGELFF. The CDR3 coding sequence is TGTGCCAGCAGCCGAAGGACTAGCGTGAACACCGGGGAGCTGTTTTTT.

The rearrangement uses TRBV30 and TRBJ1-4; D not resolved. Germline V gene sequence: CDR1 GTSNPN, CDR2 SVGIG (reference sequence). CDR3 length: 14 residues. Trimming removed 4 bases at V and 7 bases at J, with 16 bases between. This CDR3 reads CAWNQQTIGEKLFF. CDR3 in DNA: TGTGCCTGGAATCAGCAGACAATCGGTGAAAAACTGTTTTTT.

The rearrangement joins TRBV4-1 to TRBJ1-1; 7 positions match TRBD1. The ends lost 1 base at V and 4 bases at J; junction bases unmatched: 6. There are 15 residues in the CDR3. Germline values: CDR1 MGHRA, CDR2 YSYEKL. For the CDR3, the DNA is TGCGCCAGCAGCCAAGTGGGGACAGCCGGCACTGAAGCTTTCTTT. It specifies CASSQVGTAGTEAFF.

This clone has just one count. The rearrangement links TRBV28 to TRBJ1-6, with a weak D call TRBD1 (5 bases). Trimming removed 6 bases from V and 4 bases from J, with 19 bases in between. Looked up from germline, CDR1 is MDHEN and CDR2 is SYDVKM. The CDR3 is made up of 17 amino acids. CDR3 coding DNA: TGTGCCAGCAGCCTACGCAGGGCGCTCGGATATAATTCACCCCTCCACTTT. It yields the protein CASSLRRALGYNSPLHF.

The V and J genes are TRBV6-5 and TRBJ1-2; 7 nucleotides match TRBD1. There are 15 residues in the CDR3. From germline, CDR1 is MNHEY and CDR2 SVGAGI. With V trimmed by 6 bases and J by 5 bases, 12 bases remained unmatched. DNA for the CDR3: TGTGCCAGCAGCCGCGCCGGGACAGATCATTATGGCTACACCTTC. It codes for CASSRAGTDHYGYTF.

The chain has TRBV5-1 and TRBJ1-2; TRBD1 might be the D (5 bases). From germline, CDR1 is SGHRS and CDR2 YFSETQ. This CDR3 contains 14 residues. Trimming left V 7 bases short and J 2 bases short, with 15 bases between. Written as DNA, the CDR3 is TGCGCCAGCCAAAGAGGGGACGGGAACTATGGCTACACCTTC. Its translation: CASQRGDGNYGYTF.

This clone occurred once. The chain carries TRBV10-3 and TRBJ1-1; D is ambiguous. CDR1 ENHRY and CDR2 SYGVKD come from the germline V gene. The CDR3 consists of 11 residues. The V end lost 7 bases, the J end lost 2 bases, and 5 bases lay between the germline ends. The CDR3 DNA reads as TGTGCCATCATGGCCAACACTGAAGCTTTCTTT. Its translation: CAIMANTEAFF.

This clone was seen more than once but under ten times. The CDR3 coding sequence is TGTGCCATCAGTGTGACAGGGCCGTACGAGCAGTACTTC. Protein product: CAISVTGPYEQYF. The rearrangement uses TRBV10-3 and TRBJ2-7; 7 nucleotides line up with TRBD1. Germline values: CDR1 ENHRY, CDR2 SYGVKD. This CDR3 spans 13 amino acids. The trim removed 4 bases at V and 4 bases at J, leaving 4 bases unmatched.

The chain recombines TRBV6-1 with TRBJ1-5; no clear D gene. The CDR3 sequence is 14 residues long. Between the trimmed V and J ends, which lost 6 bases and 4 bases, there was a span of 13 bases. Germline V gene data show CDR1 as MNHNS and CDR2 as SASEGT. In nucleotides, the CDR3 is TGTGCCAGCAGCACAACTCTAGGGAATCAGCCCCAGCATTTT. Its protein is CASSTTLGNQPQHF.

This chain uses TRBV5-1 with TRBJ2-3; no reliable D call. Germline assignment: CDR1 SGHRS and CDR2 YFSETQ. Trimming cost V 4 bases and J 6 bases, with 6 bases left between them. The CDR3 extends over 11 amino acids. This chain's CDR3 is CASSQGDTQYF. CDR3 DNA sequence: TGCGCCAGCAGCCAAGGGGATACGCAGTATTTT.

This rearrangement joins TRBV6-5 to TRBJ1-6; D not certain. Germline lookup yields CDR1 MNHEY and CDR2 SVGAGI. Trimming shortened V by 2 bases and J by 10 bases, and 12 bases separated the two germline ends. The CDR3 is 14 amino acids. CDR3: CASSYGDGFSPLHF. CDR3 coding DNA: TGTGCCAGCAGTTACGGCGACGGATTCTCACCCCTCCACTTT.

This clone came up a few times. This rearrangement joins TRBV25-1 to TRBJ1-2; D remains unclear. V lost 3 bases and J 8 bases, leaving 13 bases between the germline ends. Germline CDR1 is MGHDK and CDR2 is SYGVNS. The CDR3 consists of 13 residues. The CDR3 DNA is TGTGCCAGCAGTGAGCCCGGAGGAATCGGCTACACCTTC. This gives the protein CASSEPGGIGYTF.

The gene calls are TRBV7-2 and TRBJ2-7; a possible D gene is TRBD2 (5 bases). The length of the CDR3 is 15 residues. V was shortened by 1 base and J by 1 base, with 11 bases between the two germline ends. Germline CDR1 reads SGHTA; CDR2 reads FQGNSA. In nucleotides, the CDR3 is TGTGCCAGCAGCTTAGAGCTAGCCAAGTCCTACGAGCAGTACTTC. Amino acid sequence: CASSLELAKSYEQYF.

This chain links TRBV28 with TRBJ1-5; D is unclear. The CDR3 totals 12 residues. The ends were cut back, 7 bases at V and 5 bases at J, with 9 bases in the middle. Germline V gene lookup returns CDR1 MDHEN and CDR2 SYDVKM. The CDR3: CASKGNHQPQHF. The CDR3 DNA reads TGTGCCAGCAAGGGTAACCATCAGCCCCAGCATTTT.

The CDR3 DNA is TGTGCCACCCGGGGACAGGGGATATGGACTGAAGCTTTCTTT. Translation gives CATRGQGIWTEAFF. The V gene is TRBV2, the J gene TRBJ1-1, with 10 bases matching TRBD1. CDR1 is SNHLY and CDR2 is FYNNEI in the germline V gene. The CDR3 is made up of 14 amino acids. V shed 10 bases and J 5 bases; nucleotides not matched to a gene: 10.

The gene calls are TRBV4-1 and TRBJ1-5; D gene unclear. Germline V gene lookup returns CDR1 MGHRA and CDR2 YSYEKL. The CDR3 runs 14 residues. Trimming cost V 1 base and J 4 bases, with 8 bases left between them. CDR3 residues: CASSQAGSNQPQHF. The CDR3 coding sequence is TGCGCCAGCAGCCAAGCGGGCAGTAATCAGCCCCAGCATTTT.

The rearrangement joins TRBV6-4 to TRBJ2-5, with 9 bases matching TRBD1. The ends lost 5 bases at V and 5 bases at J; junction bases unmatched: 6. This CDR3 spans 14 amino acids. CDR1 is MRHNA, CDR2 SNTAGT, per germline. CDR3 residues: CASSPTGGRETQYF. The CDR3 coding sequence is TGTGCCAGCAGTCCTACAGGGGGCCGTGAGACCCAGTACTTC.

This clone was observed a handful of times. The V call is TRBV7-8, the J call TRBJ1-6; weak D call: TRBD1 (5 bases). Germline V gives CDR1 SGHVS, CDR2 FQNEAQ. This CDR3 region has 14 residues. V lost 4 bases, J lost 8 bases, and 12 bases lay in between. CDR3 sequence (DNA): TGTGCCAGCAGCTCTGGGGGAAGGTATTCACCCCTCCACTTT. Its translation is CASSSGGRYSPLHF.

The chain combines TRBV2 with TRBJ1-5; no reliable D call. V lost 6 bases and J lost 0, with 9 bases in between. The germline V gene has CDR1 SNHLY and CDR2 FYNNEI. The CDR3 contains 14 residues. CDR3 coding DNA: TGTGCCAGCAGCCGGCGTTATAGCAATCAGCCCCAGCATTTT. This translates into CASSRRYSNQPQHF.

The V call is TRBV5-4, the J call TRBJ1-1; weak D call: TRBD1 (5 bases). Germline V gene lookup returns CDR1 SGHNT and CDR2 YYREEE (reference sequence). This CDR3 region has 13 residues. The V and J ends lost 2 bases and 4 bases respectively, with 9 bases between them. The CDR3 reads CASSFQGGTEAFF. The CDR3 DNA reads TGTGCCAGCAGCTTCCAGGGTGGCACTGAAGCTTTCTTT.

This CDR3 is CASSHNTNTEAFF. The CDR3 DNA reads TGCGCCAGCAGCCATAACACCAACACTGAAGCTTTCTTT. V usage is TRBV4-3 and J usage is TRBJ1-1; D is undetermined. The CDR3 has 13 residues. V lost 3 bases, J lost 2 bases, and 7 bases lay in between. CDR1 is LGHNA and CDR2 is YSLEER in the germline V gene.

The rearrangement joins TRBV7-2 to TRBJ1-5; D is undetermined. CDR1 is SGHTA, CDR2 FQGNSA, per germline. The CDR3 totals 15 residues. The ends were cut back, 3 bases at V and 7 bases at J, with 16 bases in the middle. The CDR3 sequence is CASSFEGYGWQPQHF. In DNA form, the CDR3 reads TGTGCCAGCAGCTTCGAAGGATACGGATGGCAGCCCCAGCATTTT.

CDR3 nucleotide sequence: TGTGCCAGCAGTTTAGAGGCTAGCGGTACCTACGAGCAGTACTTC. It translates to CASSLEASGTYEQYF. The chain has TRBV28 and TRBJ2-7; TRBD2 matches at 7 bases. The CDR3 has 15 residues. V lost 2 bases to trimming and J lost 2 bases; unmatched junction nucleotides: 6. Germline V gene data show CDR1 as MDHEN and CDR2 as SYDVKM. The full variable domain, its missing parts supplied by reference TRBV28 and TRBJ2-7, is DVKVTQSSRYLVKRTGEKVFLECVQDMDHENMFWYRQDPGLGLRLIYFSYDVKMKEKGDIPEGYSVSREKKERFSLILESASTNQTSMYLCASSLEASGTYEQYFGPGTRLTVT.

The rearrangement uses TRBV28 and TRBJ1-2; the D gene is possibly TRBD1 (5 bases). V lost 5 bases and J 4 bases, leaving 14 bases between the germline ends. The CDR3 extends over 14 amino acids. Germline CDR1 is MDHEN and CDR2 is SYDVKM. CDR3 DNA sequence: TGTGCCAGCAGTCCCGGACAACCAATCTATGGCTACACCTTC. Its translation: CASSPGQPIYGYTF.

V is TRBV6-1 and J is TRBJ2-2; D is uncertain. V was clipped by 3 bases and J by 6 bases, with 8 bases between them. The CDR3 spans 13 residues. Looked up from germline, CDR1 is MNHNS and CDR2 is SASEGT. CDR3 bases: TGTGCCAGCAGTGACTTCAGAGCCGGGGAGCTGTTTTTT. It is translated as CASSDFRAGELFF.